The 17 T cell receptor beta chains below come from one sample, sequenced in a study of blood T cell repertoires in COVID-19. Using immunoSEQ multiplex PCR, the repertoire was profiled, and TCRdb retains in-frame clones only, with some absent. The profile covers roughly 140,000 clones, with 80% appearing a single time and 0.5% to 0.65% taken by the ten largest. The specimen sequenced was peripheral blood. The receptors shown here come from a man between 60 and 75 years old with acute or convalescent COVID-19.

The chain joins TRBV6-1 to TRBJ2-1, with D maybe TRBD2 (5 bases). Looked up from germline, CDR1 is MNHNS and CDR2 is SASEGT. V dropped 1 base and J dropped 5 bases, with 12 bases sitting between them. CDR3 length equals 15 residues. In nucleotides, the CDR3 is TGTGCCAGCAGTGAAGGAGGGCCGGGGAACAATGAGCAGTTCTTC. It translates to CASSEGGPGNNEQFF.

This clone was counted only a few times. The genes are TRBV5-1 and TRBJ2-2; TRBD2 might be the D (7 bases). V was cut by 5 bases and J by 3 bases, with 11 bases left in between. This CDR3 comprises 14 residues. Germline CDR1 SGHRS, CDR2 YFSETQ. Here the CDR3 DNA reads TGCGCCAGCAGAGGGGGGGCGGACACCGGGGAGCTGTTTTTT. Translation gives CASRGGADTGELFF.

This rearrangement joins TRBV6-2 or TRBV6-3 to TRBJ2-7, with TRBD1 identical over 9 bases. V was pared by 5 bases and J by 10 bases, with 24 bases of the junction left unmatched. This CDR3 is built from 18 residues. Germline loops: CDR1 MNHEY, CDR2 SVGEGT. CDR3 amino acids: CASSRRHNYPGQGSSQYF. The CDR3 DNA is TGTGCCAGCAGTCGCCGTCACAATTATCCGGGACAGGGTTCAAGTCAGTACTTC.

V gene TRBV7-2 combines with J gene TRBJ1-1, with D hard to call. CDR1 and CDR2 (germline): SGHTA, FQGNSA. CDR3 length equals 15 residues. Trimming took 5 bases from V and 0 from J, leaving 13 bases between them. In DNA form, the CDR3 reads TGTGCCAGCAGCCCACGATCTACTGTGAACACTGAAGCTTTCTTT. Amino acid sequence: CASSPRSTVNTEAFF. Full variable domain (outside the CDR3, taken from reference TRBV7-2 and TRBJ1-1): GAGVSQSPSNKVTEKGKDVELRCDPISGHTALYWYRQSLGQGLEFLIYFQGNSAPDKSGLPSDRFSAERTGGSVSTLTIQRTQQEDSAVYLCASSPRSTVNTEAFFGQGTRLTVV.

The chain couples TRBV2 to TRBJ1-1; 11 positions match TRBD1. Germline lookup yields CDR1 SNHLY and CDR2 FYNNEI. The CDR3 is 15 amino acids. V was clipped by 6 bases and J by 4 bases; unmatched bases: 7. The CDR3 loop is CASRDRTGGGTEAFF. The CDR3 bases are TGTGCCAGCAGGGACCGGACAGGGGGCGGCACTGAAGCTTTCTTT. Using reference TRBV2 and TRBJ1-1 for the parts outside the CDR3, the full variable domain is EPEVTQTPSHQVTQMGQEVILRCVPISNHLYFYWYRQILGQKVEFLVSFYNNEISEKSEIFDDQFSVERPDGSNFTLKIRSTKLEDSAMYFCASRDRTGGGTEAFFGQGTRLTVV.

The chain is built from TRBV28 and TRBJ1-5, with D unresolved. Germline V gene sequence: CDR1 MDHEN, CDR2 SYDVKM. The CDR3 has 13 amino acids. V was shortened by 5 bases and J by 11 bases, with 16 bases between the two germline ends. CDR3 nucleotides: TGTGCCAGCAGTAAGCGGACGGGTTGGACCCAGCATTTT. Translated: CASSKRTGWTQHF. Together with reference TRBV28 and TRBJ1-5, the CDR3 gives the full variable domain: DVKVTQSSRYLVKRTGEKVFLECVQDMDHENMFWYRQDPGLGLRLIYFSYDVKMKEKGDIPEGYSVSREKKERFSLILESASTNQTSMYLCASSKRTGWTQHFGDGTRLSIL.

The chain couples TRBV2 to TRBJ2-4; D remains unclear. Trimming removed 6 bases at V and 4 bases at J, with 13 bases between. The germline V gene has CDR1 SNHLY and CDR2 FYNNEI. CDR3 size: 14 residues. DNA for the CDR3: TGTGCCAGCAGGCCAACTTGGTTGAAAAACATTCAGTACTTC. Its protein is CASRPTWLKNIQYF.

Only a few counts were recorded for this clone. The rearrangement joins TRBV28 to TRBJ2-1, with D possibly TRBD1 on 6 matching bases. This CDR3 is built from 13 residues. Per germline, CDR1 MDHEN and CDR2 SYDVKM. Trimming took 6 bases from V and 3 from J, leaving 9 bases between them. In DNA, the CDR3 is TGTGCCAGCAGGGGACATTACTACAATGAGCAGTTCTTC. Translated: CASRGHYYNEQFF.

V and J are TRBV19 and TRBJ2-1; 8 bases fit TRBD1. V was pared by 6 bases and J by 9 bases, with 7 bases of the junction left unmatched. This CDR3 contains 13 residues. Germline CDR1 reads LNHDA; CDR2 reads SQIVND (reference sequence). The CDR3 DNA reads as TGTGCCAGTAGGACGACAGGGGTAGGTGAGCAGTTCTTC. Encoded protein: CASRTTGVGEQFF.

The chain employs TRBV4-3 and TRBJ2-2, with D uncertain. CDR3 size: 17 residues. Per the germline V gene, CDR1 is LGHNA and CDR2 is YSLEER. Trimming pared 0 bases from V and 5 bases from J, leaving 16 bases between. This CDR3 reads CASSQDLVLLVTGELFF. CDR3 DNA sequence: TGCGCCAGCAGCCAAGATTTGGTACTGCTGGTGACCGGGGAGCTGTTTTTT.

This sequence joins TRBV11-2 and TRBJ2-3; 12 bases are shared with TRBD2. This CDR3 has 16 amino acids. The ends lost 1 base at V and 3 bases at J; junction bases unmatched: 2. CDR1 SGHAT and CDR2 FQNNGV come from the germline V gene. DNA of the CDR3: TGTGCCAGCAGCTTAGGACTAGCGGGAGCAACAGATACGCAGTATTTT. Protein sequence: CASSLGLAGATDTQYF.

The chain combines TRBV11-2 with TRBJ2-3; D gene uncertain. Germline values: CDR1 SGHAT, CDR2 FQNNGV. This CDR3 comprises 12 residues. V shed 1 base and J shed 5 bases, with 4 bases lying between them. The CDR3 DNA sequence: TGTGCCAGCAGCTTAGCACTAGATACGCAGTATTTT. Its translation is CASSLALDTQYF.

The CDR3, as DNA: TGTGCCAGCGTCTCGGGACAGGGGGGATACAATGAGCAGTTCTTC. Translation gives CASVSGQGGYNEQFF. This chain connects TRBV28 to TRBJ2-1, with 11 bases matching TRBD1. V trimming: 8 bases; J trimming: 4 bases; junction bases outside the gene matches: 7. Germline values: CDR1 MDHEN, CDR2 SYDVKM. CDR3 length: 15 residues.

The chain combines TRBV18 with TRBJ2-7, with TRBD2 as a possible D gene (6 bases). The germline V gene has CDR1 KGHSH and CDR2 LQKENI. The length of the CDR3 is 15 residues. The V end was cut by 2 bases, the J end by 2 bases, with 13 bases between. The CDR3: CASSPMRDSPYEQYF. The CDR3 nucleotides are TGTGCCAGCTCACCAATGAGGGACTCCCCCTACGAGCAGTACTTC.

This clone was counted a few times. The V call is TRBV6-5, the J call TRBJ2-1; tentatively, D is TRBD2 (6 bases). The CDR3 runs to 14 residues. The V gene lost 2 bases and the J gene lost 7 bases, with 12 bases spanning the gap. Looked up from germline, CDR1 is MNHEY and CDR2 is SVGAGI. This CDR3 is CASSYGGLGNEQFF. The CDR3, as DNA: TGTGCCAGCAGTTACGGGGGGTTAGGGAATGAGCAGTTCTTC.

The CDR3 spells CASNLGQNTGELFF. The CDR3 nucleotides are TGTGCCAGCAACTTGGGACAGAACACCGGGGAGCTGTTTTTT. The chain recombines TRBV7-9 with TRBJ2-2; D may be TRBD1 (6 bases). Per germline, CDR1 SEHNR and CDR2 FQNEAQ (reference sequence). The CDR3 length is 14 residues. V lost 7 bases, J lost 1 base, and 10 bases lay in between.

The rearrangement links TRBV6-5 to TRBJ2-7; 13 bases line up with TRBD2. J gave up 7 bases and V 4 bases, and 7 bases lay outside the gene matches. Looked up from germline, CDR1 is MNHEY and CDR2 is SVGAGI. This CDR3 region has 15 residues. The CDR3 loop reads CASSFRTSGSGEQYF. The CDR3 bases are TGTGCCAGCAGTTTCCGGACTAGCGGGAGTGGGGAGCAGTACTTC.